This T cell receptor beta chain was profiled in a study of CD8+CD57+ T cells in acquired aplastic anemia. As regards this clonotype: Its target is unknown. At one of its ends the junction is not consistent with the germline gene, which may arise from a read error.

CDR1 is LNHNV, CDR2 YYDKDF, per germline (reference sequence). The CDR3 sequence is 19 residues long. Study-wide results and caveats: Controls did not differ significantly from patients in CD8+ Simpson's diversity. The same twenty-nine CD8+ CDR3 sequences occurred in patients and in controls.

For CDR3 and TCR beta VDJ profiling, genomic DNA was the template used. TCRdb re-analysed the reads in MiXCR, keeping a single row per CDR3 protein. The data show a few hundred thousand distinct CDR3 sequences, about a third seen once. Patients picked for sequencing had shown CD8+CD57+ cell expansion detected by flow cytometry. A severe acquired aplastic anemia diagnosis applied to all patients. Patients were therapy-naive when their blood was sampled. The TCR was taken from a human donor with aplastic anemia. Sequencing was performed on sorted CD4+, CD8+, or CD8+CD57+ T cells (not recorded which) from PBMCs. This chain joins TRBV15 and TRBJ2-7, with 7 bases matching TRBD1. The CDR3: CAASSLGPSLRTGSYEQYF. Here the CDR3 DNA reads TGTGCCGCCAGCAGCTTGGGCCCATCCCTGAGGACAGGAAGCTACGAGCAGTACTTC.